A single sample is the source of the 5 T cell receptor beta chains below, sequenced in a study of monozygotic twins with inflammatory bowel disease. TCRdb reprocessed the 5' RACE reads and reports one entry per CDR3 protein, with no DNA. The table for this sample gives fewer than 550,000 distinct CDR3 sequences. The sequencing sample was made of blood. These receptor sequences come from a human donor with ulcerative colitis or Crohn's disease, or a healthy co-twin of an affected twin (not recorded which).

The chain recombines TRBV4-1 with TRBJ1-5. The CDR3 totals 16 residues. CDR1 and CDR2 (germline): MGHRA, YSYEKL. Here the CDR3 reads CASSQDLVGLGQPQHF.

The chain employs TRBV5-1 and TRBJ2-2. CDR1 and CDR2 from the germline V gene are SGHRS and YFSETQ. CDR3 size: 16 residues. The CDR3 here is CASSSMDQTNTGELFF.

CDR3 residues: CASSLSWYGGPTYEQYF. The chain has TRBV5-1 and TRBJ2-7; TCRdb outputs TRBD1, but without DNA this stays unchecked. Germline loops: CDR1 SGHRS, CDR2 YFSETQ. The CDR3 is 17 residues long.

The J gene is TRBJ2-3, the V gene TRBV5-4; with no DNA, the TCRdb D assignment of TRBD2 cannot be verified. CDR1 SGHNT and CDR2 YYREEE come from the germline V gene (reference sequence). The CDR3 is 16 amino acids. The CDR3 reads CASSSLGLRNTDTQYF.

The CDR3 region is CASSLGIAGGLTDTQYF. The chain recombines TRBV6-2 or TRBV6-3 with TRBJ2-3; TCRdb reports TRBD2, a call that lacks DNA to check it against. There are 17 residues in the CDR3. CDR1 and CDR2 from the germline V gene are MNHEY and SVGEGT.